This T cell receptor (beta chain) was captured by sequencing in a study of blood T cell repertoires in COVID-19. The CDR3 extends over 16 amino acids. The germline gives CDR1 LGHDT, CDR2 YNNKEL (reference sequence). Trimming left V 1 base short and J 1 base short, with 14 bases between. TCRdb keeps only in-frame clones here, not all; method: immunoSEQ multiplex PCR. In the table there are about 380,000 clones, more than 75% of which are singletons. This TCR derives from a woman under 30 who had recovered from COVID-19. The specimen was PBMCs or T cells enriched from blood (not recorded which). This sequence joins TRBV3-1 (or the pseudogene TRBV3-2) and TRBJ2-7; TRBD2 might be the D (7 bases). The CDR3 reads CASSQGRGGGSYEQYF. In nucleotides, the CDR3 is TGTGCCAGCAGCCAAGGGCGAGGGGGGGGTTCCTACGAGCAGTACTTC.